The 11 T cell receptor beta chains below all came from one sample that was sequenced in a study of T cell responses to AZD1222 COVID-19 vaccine. Assay used: immunoSEQ multiplex PCR; TCRdb lists only in-frame clones, some missing. Among 150,000 to 180,000 clones listed, more than 85% were seen once. The input for sequencing was peripheral blood, taken after recovery from COVID-19. The receptors were gathered from an adult who had recovered from COVID-19.

This clone was seen just once. This chain joins TRBV28 and TRBJ1-1, with D unresolved. Germline V gene sequence: CDR1 MDHEN, CDR2 SYDVKM. The V end lost 1 base, the J end lost 6 bases, and 9 bases lay between the germline ends. There are 13 residues in the CDR3. This CDR3 is CASSLLANPEAFF. CDR3 DNA: TGTGCCAGCAGTTTATTGGCAAACCCTGAAGCTTTCTTT.

This clone turned up a few times. The chain uses TRBV3-1 (or the pseudogene TRBV3-2) and TRBJ1-3; 7 bases map to TRBD1. Per germline, CDR1 LGHDT and CDR2 YNNKEL (reference sequence). The CDR3 spans 16 residues. V dropped 5 bases and J dropped 1; count of bases not matched to a gene: 8. The CDR3 DNA sequence: TGTGCCAGCAGCGCGACAGGGATCATATCTGGAAACACCATATATTTT. Protein sequence: CASSATGIISGNTIYF.

This chain connects TRBV21-1 to TRBJ2-5. TRBV21-1 is a listed pseudogene. The CDR3 loop spans 14 amino acids. This CDR3 is CASSKGNHEETQYF. The CDR3 nucleotides read TGTGCCAGCAGCAAAGGTAACCACGAAGAGACCCAGTACTTC.

The rearrangement links TRBV6-1 to TRBJ2-7, with TRBD1 identical over 10 bases. CDR1 MNHNS and CDR2 SASEGT come from the germline V gene. V gave up 2 bases and J gave up 4 bases; unmatched junction bases: 5. CDR3 length: 15 residues. Written as DNA, the CDR3 is TGTGCCAGCAGTGAAAGCTGGACAGGGGGTTACGAGCAGTACTTC. Amino acid sequence: CASSESWTGGYEQYF.

This chain links TRBV28 with TRBJ1-6; D is possibly TRBD1 (5 bases). CDR1 and CDR2 (germline): MDHEN, SYDVKM. There are 10 residues in the CDR3. Between the trimmed V and J ends, which lost 8 bases and 11 bases, there was a span of 7 bases. As DNA, the CDR3 is TGTGCCAGCGGACAAACACCCCTCCACTTT. As protein: CASGQTPLHF.

The gene calls are TRBV7-3 and TRBJ2-1; D is tentatively TRBD1 or TRBD2 (5 bases each). Germline V gene lookup returns CDR1 SGHTA and CDR2 FQGTGA. V gave up 6 bases and J gave up 7 bases, with 13 bases separating them. This CDR3 region has 13 residues. The CDR3 DNA reads TGTGCCAGCAGGCTGGGGGTGAATAATGAGCAGTTCTTC. Protein: CASRLGVNNEQFF.

The gene calls are TRBV5-1 and TRBJ1-2, with D perhaps TRBD1 (5 bases). There are 14 residues in the CDR3. The germline V gene encodes CDR1 SGHRS and CDR2 YFSETQ. V lost 3 bases, J lost 0 bases, and 9 bases lay in between. CDR3 coding DNA: TGCGCCAGCAGCTCGGGACCTTCTAACTATGGCTACACCTTC. Translation: CASSSGPSNYGYTF.

The V call is TRBV10-3, the J call TRBJ2-3; 9 bases align to TRBD2. CDR3 length: 15 amino acids. CDR1 and CDR2 (germline): ENHRY, SYGVKD. V lost 8 bases, J lost 3 bases, and 9 bases stayed unmatched. CDR3 sequence: CAILVVAGETDTQYF. The CDR3 DNA reads as TGTGCCATCCTCGTGGTAGCGGGAGAGACAGATACGCAGTATTTT.

This chain joins TRBV6-5 and TRBJ1-5; the D is unclear. Per the germline V gene, CDR1 is MNHEY and CDR2 is SVGAGI. The CDR3 has 13 residues. V lost 8 bases, J lost 3 bases, and 11 bases lay in between. CDR3 residues: CASSGSNNQPQHF. CDR3 bases: TGTGCCAGCTCAGGCTCCAACAATCAGCCCCAGCATTTT.

V is TRBV7-9 and J is TRBJ1-2; D is uncertain. V shed 5 bases and J shed 1 base, with 14 bases lying between them. Germline V gene lookup returns CDR1 SEHNR and CDR2 FQNEAQ (reference sequence). This CDR3 contains 15 residues. Here the CDR3 reads CASSPPRGFNYGYTF. In nucleotides, the CDR3 is TGTGCCAGCAGCCCACCCCGGGGATTTAACTATGGCTACACCTTC.

This CDR3 reads CASSFLSGQGYEQYF. CDR3 in DNA: TGTGCCAGCAGTTTCTTATCAGGGCAGGGCTACGAGCAGTACTTC. This chain joins TRBV28 and TRBJ2-7, with D perhaps matching TRBD1 (5 bases). The V end was cut by 3 bases, the J end by 3 bases, with 15 bases between. In germline, CDR1 is MDHEN, CDR2 SYDVKM. The CDR3 has 15 residues.